This T cell receptor (beta chain) was sequenced during a study of OX40 agonist ivuxolimab in advanced cancers. About the study: Prior anti-PD-1, anti-PD-L1 or anti-CTLA-4 therapy did not bar entry, and 40% had some. Of the patients, three showed partial responses, one with hepatocellular carcinoma and two with cutaneous melanoma.

Sampling of blood occurred at baseline, cycle 4 day 1, and cycle 7 day 1. Profiling relied on immunoSEQ multiplex PCR, and the TCRdb table lists in-frame clones only, not all of them. Among roughly 92,000 clones listed, under 95% were seen once. Germline values: CDR1 SNHLY, CDR2 FYNNEI. The length of the CDR3 is 14 residues. The trim removed 5 bases at V and 4 bases at J, leaving 6 bases unmatched. Note on this clone: Its antigen is not known.

Study findings and constraints: Patients who responded partially at 0.1-3.0 mg/kg showed clonal expansion ranking among the lowest.

This TCR came from an adult with an advanced solid tumor such as melanoma, head and neck, liver or kidney cancer. The sequencing used CD4+ or CD8+ T cells sorted from blood, collected in a trial of the OX40 agonist ivuxolimab. The rearrangement links TRBV2 to TRBJ1-2; 8 bases are a match to TRBD1. The CDR3 nucleotides are TGTGCCAGCAGTCCAGGGGGCGCCGGCTATGGCTACACCTTC. It specifies CASSPGGAGYGYTF.